Presented here are 24 T cell receptor beta chains from one specimen sequenced in a study of blood T cell repertoires in COVID-19. Clones were sequenced by immunoSEQ multiplex PCR, and TCRdb holds only the in-frame ones, with some missing. The table includes roughly 120,000 clones, 65% to 90% detected once. Sequencing was carried out using peripheral blood. Receptor source: a man older than 75 with acute or convalescent COVID-19.

V and J are TRBV6-5 and TRBJ2-7, with D hard to call. Germline V gene sequence: CDR1 MNHEY, CDR2 SVGAGI. V was trimmed by 5 bases and J by 0 bases, leaving 11 bases between them. The CDR3 has 14 residues. Here the CDR3 reads CASSPDKSSYEQYF. CDR3 nucleotides: TGTGCCAGCAGTCCTGACAAGAGCTCCTACGAGCAGTACTTC.

The chain employs TRBV18 and TRBJ2-1; 8 bases are a match to TRBD2. Trimming took 1 base from V and 10 from J; bases not matched to a gene: 0. Germline values: CDR1 KGHSH, CDR2 LQKENI. This CDR3 has 12 residues. In DNA form, the CDR3 reads TGTGCCAGCTCACCACAGCGGGGGGAGCAGTTCTTC. Translating it yields CASSPQRGEQFF.

The chain carries TRBV24-1 and TRBJ2-3; 7 bases line up with TRBD1. CDR3 length equals 14 residues. V lost 4 bases and J lost 3; bases outside the gene matches: 3. From germline, CDR1 is KGHDR and CDR2 SFDVKD. CDR3 nucleotides: TGTGCCACCAGTGACAAACAGGGGACAGATACGCAGTATTTT. Its protein product is CATSDKQGTDTQYF.

The chain joins TRBV10-1 to TRBJ1-1, with D perhaps TRBD1 (5 bases). The CDR3 covers 13 residues. V was clipped by 5 bases and J by 5 bases, with 12 bases between them. Per the germline V gene, CDR1 is WNHNN and CDR2 is SYGVQD (reference sequence). Here the CDR3 reads CASSSGMLTEAFF. DNA of the CDR3: TGCGCCAGCAGTTCAGGGATGTTAACTGAAGCTTTCTTT.

For this clone: Different DNA sequences within this sample yield the same CDR3. The chain recombines TRBV18 with TRBJ2-5; 8 bases match TRBD2. J was trimmed by 1 base and V by 2 bases; bases with no gene match: 6. The CDR3 sequence is 16 residues long. CDR1 and CDR2 (germline): KGHSH, LQKENI. The CDR3: CASSPGGSGAQETQYF. The CDR3 nucleotides are TGTGCCAGCTCACCAGGGGGTAGCGGGGCCCAAGAGACCCAGTACTTC.

This rearrangement joins TRBV28 to TRBJ1-2; 8 bases agree with TRBD1. CDR1 MDHEN and CDR2 SYDVKM come from the germline V gene. The CDR3 extends over 17 amino acids. V gave up 1 base and J gave up 8 bases; unmatched junction bases: 15. CDR3 sequence reads: CASSLLEQGAISGGYTF. In DNA form, the CDR3 reads TGTGCCAGCAGTTTATTGGAGCAGGGGGCGATAAGTGGAGGCTACACCTTC.

This rearrangement joins TRBV7-3 to TRBJ2-3, with 7 bases matching TRBD1. J lost 3 bases, V lost 4 bases, and 7 bases had no gene match. The germline gives CDR1 SGHTA, CDR2 FQGTGA. The CDR3 is 15 residues long. CDR3 coding DNA: TGTGCCAGCAGCTCACAGGGGATGAGTACAGATACGCAGTATTTT. This translates into CASSSQGMSTDTQYF.

This clone was recorded only once. The chain combines TRBV18 with TRBJ1-2, with D maybe TRBD1 (6 bases). V was shortened by 1 base and J by 4 bases, with 16 bases between the two germline ends. The CDR3 contains 16 residues. From germline, CDR1 is KGHSH and CDR2 LQKENI. Here the CDR3 reads CASSPQPRGGAYGYTF. CDR3 nucleotide sequence: TGTGCCAGCTCACCACAACCGAGAGGGGGGGCCTATGGCTACACCTTC.

The chain is built from TRBV6-5 and TRBJ1-5; tentative D call: TRBD1 (5 bases). Germline loops: CDR1 MNHEY, CDR2 SVGAGI. The CDR3 runs to 15 residues. Trimming removed 7 bases from V and 2 bases from J, with 15 bases in between. This CDR3 is CASTNPGGGNQPQHF. In DNA, the CDR3 is TGTGCCAGCACCAACCCGGGGGGTGGCAATCAGCCCCAGCATTTT.

The chain uses TRBV29-1 and TRBJ2-2; no firm D call. The germline V and J ends were trimmed by 2 bases and 1 base, with 11 bases remaining between them. The V gene's germline CDR1 is SQVTM and CDR2 ANQGSEA. The CDR3 contains 15 residues. CDR3 coding DNA: TGCAGCGTTGAAATTGTGGGCTGGAACACCGGGGAGCTGTTTTTT. This sequence encodes CSVEIVGWNTGELFF.

The V and J genes are TRBV19 and TRBJ1-5; 10 positions match TRBD1. CDR1 and CDR2 (germline): LNHDA, SQIVND (reference sequence). CDR3 length equals 16 residues. V shed 5 bases, J shed 4 bases, and the junction held 8 bases outside the gene matches. CDR3 protein: CASSSAGTGVNQPQHF. The CDR3 bases are TGTGCCAGTAGTTCCGCCGGGACAGGGGTAAATCAGCCCCAGCATTTT.

V is TRBV7-2 and J is TRBJ1-6; 9 nucleotides match TRBD1. Germline trimming cut 8 bases from V and 14 bases from J; bases unmatched to any gene: 10. Germline V CDR1 and CDR2: SGHTA, FQGNSA. The CDR3 is 13 residues long. The CDR3 coding sequence is TGTGCCAGCCTGGGGGACAGGGCTTCTACCCTCCACTTT. Its protein is CASLGDRASTLHF.

The gene calls are TRBV30 and TRBJ2-3; D might be TRBD1 (6 bases). This CDR3 spans 12 amino acids. Germline V lookup: CDR1 GTSNPN, CDR2 SVGIG (reference sequence). V was pared by 8 bases and J by 5 bases, with 14 bases between. The DNA for the CDR3 is TGTGCCCAGGGGAAGGGTGGAGATACGCAGTATTTT. Protein product: CAQGKGGDTQYF.

V usage is TRBV9 and J usage is TRBJ2-1; TRBD2 aligns across 8 bases. The CDR3 totals 15 residues. V lost 0 bases and J lost 7; bases outside the gene matches: 6. CDR1 SGDLS and CDR2 YYNGEE come from the germline V gene. The CDR3 here is CASSVASGSGNEQFF. The CDR3 DNA sequence: TGTGCCAGCAGCGTAGCCAGCGGGAGCGGGAATGAGCAGTTCTTC. The whole variable domain, remainder taken from reference TRBV9 and TRBJ2-1, is DSGVTQTPKHLITATGQRVTLRCSPRSGDLSVYWYQQSLDQGLQFLIQYYNGEERAKGNILERFSAQQFPDLHSELNLSSLELGDSALYFCASSVASGSGNEQFFGPGTRLTVL.

This clone was detected once. The chain uses TRBV9 and TRBJ2-1; 11 bases map to TRBD2. After removal of 0 bases from V and 7 bases from J, the junction contained 12 bases not matched to a gene. This CDR3 is 18 amino acids long. Germline CDR1 reads SGDLS; CDR2 reads YYNGEE. CDR3 in DNA: TGTGCCAGCAGCGTAGCGTTTTTCACTAGCGGGAGTTTGAATGAGCAGTTCTTC. Residues: CASSVAFFTSGSLNEQFF.

J is TRBJ2-2 and V is TRBV5-1; 11 nucleotides align to TRBD1. From germline, CDR1 is SGHRS and CDR2 YFSETQ. V was clipped by 1 base and J by 5 bases; unmatched bases: 4. This CDR3 comprises 16 residues. In DNA form, the CDR3 reads TGCGCCAGCAGCTTGCCTGGGACAGGGGGGACCGGGGAGCTGTTTTTT. It is translated as CASSLPGTGGTGELFF.

This chain uses TRBV9 with TRBJ2-3; 12 positions match TRBD2. The CDR3 loop spans 17 amino acids. The germline V gene encodes CDR1 SGDLS and CDR2 YYNGEE. V lost 3 bases to trimming and J lost 0 bases; unmatched junction nucleotides: 5. Written as DNA, the CDR3 is TGTGCCAGCAGCGGCCACGGGACTAGCGGGAGCACAGATACGCAGTATTTT. The encoded protein is CASSGHGTSGSTDTQYF.

The V gene is TRBV11-2, the J gene TRBJ2-7, with D possibly TRBD2 on 5 matching bases. CDR1 and CDR2 from the germline V gene are SGHAT and FQNNGV. The V end lost 2 bases, the J end lost 4 bases, and 6 bases lay between the germline ends. This CDR3 has 12 residues. The CDR3 bases are TGTGCCAGCAGCTTAACGGGATACGAGCAGTACTTC. Translating it yields CASSLTGYEQYF. The full variable domain, rest sourced from reference TRBV11-2 and TRBJ2-7, is EAGVAQSPRYKIIEKRQSVAFWCNPISGHATLYWYQQILGQGPKLLIQFQNNGVVDDSQLPKDRFSAERLKGVDSTLKIQPAKLEDSAVYLCASSLTGYEQYFGPGTRLTVT.

The chain recombines TRBV7-3 with TRBJ2-7; 7 bases map to TRBD1. V lost 6 bases and J lost 6; bases outside the gene matches: 8. The germline CDR1 and CDR2 sequences are SGHTA and FQGTGA. There are 13 residues in the CDR3. In DNA form, the CDR3 reads TGTGCCAGCAGTTTCGGACAGGATACCGAGCAGTACTTC. It yields the protein CASSFGQDTEQYF. Variable domain in full (rest from reference TRBV7-3 and TRBJ2-7): GAGVSQTPSNKVTEKGKYVELRCDPISGHTALYWYRQSLGQGPEFLIYFQGTGAADDSGLPNDRFFAVRPEGSVSTLKIQRTERGDSAVYLCASSFGQDTEQYFGPGTRLTVT.

J is TRBJ1-2 and V is TRBV5-6; D not certain. Trimming stripped 2 bases from V and 0 bases from J, with 14 bases between. This CDR3 comprises 16 residues. In germline, CDR1 is SGHDT, CDR2 YYEEEE. In DNA, the CDR3 is TGTGCCAGCAGCTTAATGGAGATAGCAGCTAACTATGGCTACACCTTC. It codes for CASSLMEIAANYGYTF.

This sequence joins TRBV11-2 and TRBJ2-1; 7 nucleotides line up with TRBD2. CDR1 SGHAT and CDR2 FQNNGV come from the germline V gene. There are 15 residues in the CDR3. V lost 1 base, J lost 2 bases, and 2 bases stayed unmatched. The CDR3 sequence is CASSLAGGTYNEQFF. The CDR3 nucleotides are TGTGCCAGCAGCTTAGCGGGGGGAACCTACAATGAGCAGTTCTTC.

The chain employs TRBV7-6 and TRBJ2-2; 7 nucleotides line up with TRBD1. The CDR3 extends over 17 amino acids. The V gene's germline CDR1 is SGHVS and CDR2 FNYEAQ. The J segment lost 0 bases and the V segment lost 2 bases, leaving 6 bases of the junction unmatched. CDR3 region: CASSLWLGQTNTGELFF. In DNA form, the CDR3 reads TGTGCCAGCAGCTTATGGTTGGGACAGACGAACACCGGGGAGCTGTTTTTT.

This sequence joins TRBV6-1 and TRBJ1-6; 11 nucleotides line up with TRBD1. This CDR3 is built from 16 residues. V lost 5 bases, J lost 7 bases, and 7 bases stayed unmatched. CDR1 and CDR2 (germline): MNHNS, SASEGT. In DNA form, the CDR3 reads TGTGCCAGCAGTCAAGGACAGGGGGCTTCGAATTCACCCCTCCACTTT. Its protein is CASSQGQGASNSPLHF.

In this sample, this clone turned up many times. This chain uses TRBV9 with TRBJ1-5; TRBD1 aligns across 10 bases. This CDR3 has 14 amino acids. The ends lost 4 bases at V and 6 bases at J; junction bases unmatched: 4. Per germline, CDR1 SGDLS and CDR2 YYNGEE. CDR3 sequence reads: CASSTGQGTQPQHF. For the CDR3, the DNA is TGTGCCAGCAGCACGGGACAGGGGACTCAGCCCCAGCATTTT. The complete variable domain, with remaining parts taken from reference TRBV9 and TRBJ1-5, reads DSGVTQTPKHLITATGQRVTLRCSPRSGDLSVYWYQQSLDQGLQFLIQYYNGEERAKGNILERFSAQQFPDLHSELNLSSLELGDSALYFCASSTGQGTQPQHFGDGTRLSIL.